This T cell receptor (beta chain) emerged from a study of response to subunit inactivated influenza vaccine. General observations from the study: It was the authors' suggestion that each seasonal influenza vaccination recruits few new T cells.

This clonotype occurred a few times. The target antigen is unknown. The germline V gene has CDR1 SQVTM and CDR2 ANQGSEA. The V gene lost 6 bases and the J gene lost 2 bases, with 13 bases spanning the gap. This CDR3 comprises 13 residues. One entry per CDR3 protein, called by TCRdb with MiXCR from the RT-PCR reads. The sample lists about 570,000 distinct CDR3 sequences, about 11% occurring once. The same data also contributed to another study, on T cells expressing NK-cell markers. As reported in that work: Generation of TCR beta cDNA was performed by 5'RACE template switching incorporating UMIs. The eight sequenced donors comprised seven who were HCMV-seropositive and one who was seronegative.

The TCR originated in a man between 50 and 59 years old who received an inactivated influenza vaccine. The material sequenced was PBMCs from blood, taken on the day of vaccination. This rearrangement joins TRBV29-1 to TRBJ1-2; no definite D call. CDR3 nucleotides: TGCAGCGTCCAAACCGAAGGGAACTATGGCTACACCTTC. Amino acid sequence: CSVQTEGNYGYTF.